What follows is one T cell receptor (beta chain) and its context. Its antigen is unknown. The data stem from a study of T-cell memory formation after mild COVID-19. About the study: The study found TCR clusters largely donor specific. Overall study results and limits: CD8+ contracting clones occupied EMRA, while CD4+ ones occupied mainly CM and EM. Second-wave clones that peaked on day 37 lacked confirmed SARS-CoV-2 specificity.

Constant-segment primers were used for 5'RACE, and the resulting TCR alpha and TCR beta cDNA libraries carried sample barcodes and UMIs. MiXCR was run by TCRdb on the 5' RACE reads, yielding one entry per CDR3 protein. The sample carries fewer than 500,000 distinct CDR3 sequences, 20% to 30% recorded once. This TCR derives from an adult woman who had mild COVID-19 (a few samples of this study predate the infection). Cell type and time point are not known. What was sequenced was PBMCs or a T cell subset sorted from them (not recorded which).

The CDR3 region is CASSIDGGGGTEAFF. The CDR3 coding sequence is TGTGCCAGTAGTATAGACGGGGGAGGAGGCACTGAAGCTTTCTTT. The chain joins TRBV19 to TRBJ1-1; possible D gene TRBD1, 5 bases. This CDR3 region has 15 residues. CDR1 and CDR2 from the germline V gene are LNHDA and SQIVND (reference sequence). Trimming shortened V by 0 bases and J by 4 bases, and 12 bases separated the two germline ends.